This TCR beta chain was observed in a study of blood T cell repertoires in COVID-19. In the study overall: Acute and convalescent COVID-19 specimens originated in the United States, Italy and Spain. Sources were T cells, B-cell-depleted T cells, or PBMCs; the material itself was cDNA or gDNA.

The CDR3 sequence is 13 residues long. V shed 4 bases and J shed 4 bases, with 9 bases lying between them. Per germline, CDR1 SGHTS and CDR2 YDEGEE. Per the original data handling: For nucleated cells, counts were estimated from reference gene primer amplification. Sequenced by immunoSEQ multiplex PCR; TCRdb stores in-frame clones only, minus some. The V and J calls and clone size are taken from that table; D and trimming were inferred from the DNA. The repertoire has over 200,000 clones, roughly 82% of them found once; the top ten carry around 2.5%. This sequence was found in a man aged 40-49 years who had recovered from COVID-19. The V and J genes are TRBV5-8 and TRBJ2-1; D not resolved. The sample taken for sequencing was peripheral blood. CDR3 sequence (DNA): TGTGCCAGCAGCCCTCAGCGTTACAATGAGCAGTTCTTC. As protein: CASSPQRYNEQFF.